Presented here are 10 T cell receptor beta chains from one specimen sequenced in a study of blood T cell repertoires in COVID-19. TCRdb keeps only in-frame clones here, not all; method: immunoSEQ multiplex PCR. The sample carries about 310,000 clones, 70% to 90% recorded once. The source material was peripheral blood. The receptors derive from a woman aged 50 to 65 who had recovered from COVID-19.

Here the CDR3 reads CASSYTGGASYNEQFF. In DNA form, the CDR3 reads TGTGCCAGCAGTTACACAGGGGGCGCGTCCTACAATGAGCAGTTCTTC. The chain employs TRBV28 and TRBJ2-1, with 9 bases lining up with TRBD1. The CDR3 spans 16 residues. The germline CDR1 and CDR2 sequences are MDHEN and SYDVKM. J was trimmed by 1 base and V by 4 bases; bases with no gene match: 5. The full variable domain, in which reference TRBV28 and TRBJ2-1 provide the parts outside the CDR3, is DVKVTQSSRYLVKRTGEKVFLECVQDMDHENMFWYRQDPGLGLRLIYFSYDVKMKEKGDIPEGYSVSREKKERFSLILESASTNQTSMYLCASSYTGGASYNEQFFGPGTRLTVL.

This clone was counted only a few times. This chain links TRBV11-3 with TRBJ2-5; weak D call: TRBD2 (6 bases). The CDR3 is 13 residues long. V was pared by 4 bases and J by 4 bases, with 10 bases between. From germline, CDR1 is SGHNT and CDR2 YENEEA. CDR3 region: CASSSGLRETQYF. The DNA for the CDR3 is TGTGCCAGCAGCTCGGGACTTAGAGAGACCCAGTACTTC.

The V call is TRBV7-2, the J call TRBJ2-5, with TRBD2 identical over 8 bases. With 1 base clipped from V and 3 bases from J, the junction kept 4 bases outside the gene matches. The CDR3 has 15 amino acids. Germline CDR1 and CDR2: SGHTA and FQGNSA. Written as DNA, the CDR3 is TGTGCCAGCAGCTTAGACCACGGGGGGGAAGAGACCCAGTACTTC. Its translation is CASSLDHGGEETQYF.

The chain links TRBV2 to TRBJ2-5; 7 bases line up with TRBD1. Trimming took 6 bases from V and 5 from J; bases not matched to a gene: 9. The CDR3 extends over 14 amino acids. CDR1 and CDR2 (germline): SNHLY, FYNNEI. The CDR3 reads CASRVGQAGETQYF. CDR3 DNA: TGTGCCAGCAGGGTAGGACAGGCAGGGGAGACCCAGTACTTC. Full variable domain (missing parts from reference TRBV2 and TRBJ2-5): EPEVTQTPSHQVTQMGQEVILRCVPISNHLYFYWYRQILGQKVEFLVSFYNNEISEKSEIFDDQFSVERPDGSNFTLKIRSTKLEDSAMYFCASRVGQAGETQYFGPGTRLLVL.

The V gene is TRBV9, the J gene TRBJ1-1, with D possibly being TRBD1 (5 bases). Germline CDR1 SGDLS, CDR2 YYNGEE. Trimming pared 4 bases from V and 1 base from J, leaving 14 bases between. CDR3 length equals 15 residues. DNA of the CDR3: TGTGCCAGCAGCCCCCACGGGGGAACGAACACTGAAGCTTTCTTT. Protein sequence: CASSPHGGTNTEAFF.

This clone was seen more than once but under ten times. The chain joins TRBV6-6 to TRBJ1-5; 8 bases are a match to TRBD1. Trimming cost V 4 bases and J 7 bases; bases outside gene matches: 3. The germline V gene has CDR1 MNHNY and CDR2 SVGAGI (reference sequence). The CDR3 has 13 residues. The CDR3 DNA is TGTGCCAGCAGTTTCGACAGGGGACAGCCCCAGCATTTT. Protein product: CASSFDRGQPQHF.

Written as DNA, the CDR3 is TGTGCCAGCAGCACCGGGACAGTATCCCGGGTCTACTTC. It specifies CASSTGTVSRVYF. V is TRBV7-8 and J is TRBJ2-7; 7 nucleotides line up with TRBD1. J was trimmed by 13 bases and V by 5 bases; bases with no gene match: 14. The V gene's germline CDR1 is SGHVS and CDR2 FQNEAQ. The CDR3 totals 13 residues.

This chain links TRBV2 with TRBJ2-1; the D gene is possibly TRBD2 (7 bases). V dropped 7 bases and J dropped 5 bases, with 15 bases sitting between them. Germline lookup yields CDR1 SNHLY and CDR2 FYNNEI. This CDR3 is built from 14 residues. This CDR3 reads CASKQGLQNNEQFF. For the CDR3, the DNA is TGTGCCAGCAAACAGGGACTACAAAACAATGAGCAGTTCTTC.

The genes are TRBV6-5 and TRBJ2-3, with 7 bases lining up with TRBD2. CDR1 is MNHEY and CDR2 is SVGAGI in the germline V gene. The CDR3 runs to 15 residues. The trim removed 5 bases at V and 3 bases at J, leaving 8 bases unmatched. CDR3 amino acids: CASSTERGGTDTQYF. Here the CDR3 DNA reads TGTGCCAGCAGTACGGAGCGGGGAGGTACAGATACGCAGTATTTT.

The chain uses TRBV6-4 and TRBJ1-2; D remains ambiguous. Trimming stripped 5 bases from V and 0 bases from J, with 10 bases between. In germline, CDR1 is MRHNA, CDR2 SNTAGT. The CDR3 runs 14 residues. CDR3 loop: CASSKDRANYGYTF. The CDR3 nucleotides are TGTGCCAGCAGTAAAGATCGAGCTAACTATGGCTACACCTTC.